Sequencing of this T cell receptor (beta chain) was carried out in a study of T cells in women clearing cervical HPV infection. Across the study: Case blood drawn at lesion detection; control blood after infection cleared. Whole-study findings and limits: Cases carried less TRBV6-7 than controls: 0.11% versus 0.16%. Effector/memory and HPV-specific T cells were not isolated, and association timing is unknown.

The data were produced by immunoSEQ multiplex PCR, yet TCRdb's version contains in-frame clones alone and is incomplete. Its table lists fewer than 30,000 clones. A word on this clone: Its specificity is not known. Read data end 3 residues before the CDR3 end; the end is taken from the germline J gene.

The V gene's germline CDR1 is LNHDA and CDR2 SQIVND (reference sequence). The CDR3 runs 13 residues. Specimen: blood buffy coat. This chain uses TRBV19 with TRBJ1-4, with TRBD1 as a possible D gene (5 bases). This TCR came from a woman between 18 and 75 years old with a cervical HPV16 infection that either progressed to CIN3+ or cleared (not recorded which). The sequenced CDR3 bases are TGTGCCAGTAGTATTGGAGGGGCCAACGTA. Residues: CASSIGGANV. The full CDR3 protein reads CASSIGGANVLFF.